The 28 T cell receptor beta chains below all came from one sample that was sequenced in a study of shared clonotypes between healthy human individuals. Some clones are missing from TCRdb's copy, which holds only in-frame ones; the method was immunoSEQ multiplex PCR. The profile covers roughly 1.4 million clones, with 98% to 99% appearing a single time and around 0.33% taken by the ten largest. The sample consisted of naive CD4+ T cells sorted from blood. Subset here: CD45RA+ positively selected. These receptor sequences come from a man younger than 45 in good health.

The chain has TRBV27 and TRBJ2-7; 8 bases are a match to TRBD1. This CDR3 has 13 residues. Trimming cost V 5 bases and J 6 bases; bases outside gene matches: 6. Germline V gene data show CDR1 as MNHEY and CDR2 as SMNVEV (reference sequence). The chain's CDR3 is CASSNDRGGEQYF. CDR3 sequence (DNA): TGTGCCAGCAGTAATGACAGGGGAGGCGAGCAGTACTTC.

The chain recombines TRBV30 with TRBJ2-7; either TRBD1 or TRBD2 may supply D (5 bases each). V was clipped by 5 bases and J by 7 bases, with 21 bases between them. This CDR3 comprises 14 residues. Germline V gives CDR1 GTSNPN, CDR2 SVGIG (reference sequence). CDR3 sequence: CAWCREGAGREQYF. CDR3 coding DNA: TGTGCCTGGTGCCGCGAAGGGGCAGGGAGAGAGCAGTACTTC.

The V call is TRBV5-4, the J call TRBJ2-3; 11 nucleotides match TRBD2. Looked up from germline, CDR1 is SGHNT and CDR2 is YYREEE (reference sequence). V shed 0 bases and J 0 bases; nucleotides not matched to a gene: 0. The CDR3 runs 16 residues. CDR3 protein: CASSLGTSGSTDTQYF. CDR3 coding DNA: TGTGCCAGCAGCTTGGGGACTAGCGGGAGCACAGATACGCAGTATTTT.

V is TRBV18 and J is TRBJ2-1; TRBD2 is a possible D gene (5 bases). V was cut by 6 bases and J by 0 bases, with 12 bases left in between. The V gene's germline CDR1 is KGHSH and CDR2 LQKENI. The CDR3 totals 15 residues. The CDR3 is CASSSLGISYNEQFF. The CDR3 nucleotides are TGTGCCAGCTCCTCCCTCGGGATCTCCTACAATGAGCAGTTCTTC.

This chain connects TRBV7-6 to TRBJ1-1, with 10 positions matching TRBD1. The CDR3 length is 15 residues. V shed 3 bases, J shed 4 bases, and the junction held 5 bases outside the gene matches. CDR1 and CDR2 (germline): SGHVS, FNYEAQ. The CDR3 loop reads CASSLPGQGSTEAFF. The CDR3 DNA is TGTGCCAGCAGCTTGCCGGGACAGGGGAGCACTGAAGCTTTCTTT.

This clone was seen only once. The rearrangement joins TRBV30 to TRBJ1-2; 7 bases match TRBD1. Germline trimming cut 2 bases from V and 5 bases from J; bases unmatched to any gene: 11. The CDR3 extends over 15 amino acids. Germline-derived CDR1 and CDR2 are GTSNPN and SVGIG (reference sequence). This CDR3 is CAWSPQDRAGYGYTF. The CDR3 bases are TGTGCCTGGAGTCCCCAAGACAGGGCGGGGTATGGCTACACCTTC.

This sequence joins TRBV5-1 and TRBJ2-7; the match to TRBD2 covers 7 bases. The germline V gene encodes CDR1 SGHRS and CDR2 YFSETQ. V lost 3 bases, J lost 2 bases, and 11 bases stayed unmatched. There are 16 residues in the CDR3. Written as DNA, the CDR3 is TGCGCCAGCAGCTCCCCCCGTGGGGGGGGGACCTACGAGCAGTACTTC. Encoded protein: CASSSPRGGGTYEQYF.

In DNA form, the CDR3 reads TGTGCCAGCAGCGTAGGACCACGTCAGCCCCAGCATTTT. Its protein product is CASSVGPRQPQHF. The genes are TRBV9 and TRBJ1-5; D gene uncertain. The CDR3 covers 13 residues. CDR1 SGDLS and CDR2 YYNGEE come from the germline V gene. Trimming stripped 0 bases from V and 6 bases from J, with 7 bases between.

The V call is TRBV18, the J call TRBJ1-4; no definite D call. In germline, CDR1 is KGHSH, CDR2 LQKENI. V was pared by 0 bases and J by 8 bases, with 19 bases between. The CDR3 covers 17 residues. CDR3 sequence reads: CASSPPSGPQTSEKLFF. CDR3 coding DNA: TGTGCCAGCTCACCACCGAGTGGGCCGCAAACCAGCGAAAAACTGTTTTTT. The whole variable domain, remainder taken from reference TRBV18 and TRBJ1-4, is NAGVMQNPRHLVRRRGQEARLRCSPMKGHSHVYWYRQLPEEGLKFMVYLQKENIIDESGMPKERFSAEFPKEGPSILRIQQVVRGDSAAYFCASSPPSGPQTSEKLFFGSGTQLSVL.

The chain carries TRBV5-1 and TRBJ2-5; D not resolved. Trimming shortened V by 7 bases and J by 2 bases, and 12 bases separated the two germline ends. This CDR3 region has 13 residues. Germline V gives CDR1 SGHRS, CDR2 YFSETQ. CDR3 amino acids: CASRPSGQETQYF. The DNA of the CDR3 is TGCGCCAGCCGCCCATCGGGTCAAGAGACCCAGTACTTC.

J is TRBJ2-5 and V is TRBV5-1; D gene uncertain. Germline CDR1 is SGHRS and CDR2 is YFSETQ. Trimming cost V 4 bases and J 5 bases, with 12 bases left between them. The CDR3 is made up of 13 amino acids. The CDR3 coding sequence is TGCGCCAGCAGCCCCATCGTAGGCGAGACCCAGTACTTC. Encoded protein: CASSPIVGETQYF.

The gene calls are TRBV9 and TRBJ2-1; 7 nucleotides agree with TRBD1. Germline CDR1 reads SGDLS; CDR2 reads YYNGEE. V trimming: 3 bases; J trimming: 2 bases; junction bases outside the gene matches: 5. CDR3 length: 15 amino acids. The CDR3 coding sequence is TGTGCCAGCAGCGAGGGGGCCGGGACCTACAATGAGCAGTTCTTC. It encodes CASSEGAGTYNEQFF.

This chain links TRBV2 with TRBJ2-7; possibly TRBD2 for D (6 bases). The CDR3 has 14 residues. V lost 4 bases and J 0 bases, leaving 10 bases between the germline ends. CDR1 and CDR2 (germline): SNHLY, FYNNEI. The CDR3 DNA reads as TGTGCCAGCAGTGGGGGGACTTTCTCCTACGAGCAGTACTTC. This encodes CASSGGTFSYEQYF.

The chain combines TRBV18 with TRBJ2-3, with 10 positions matching TRBD2. V gave up 4 bases and J gave up 5 bases; unmatched junction bases: 6. The germline gives CDR1 KGHSH, CDR2 LQKENI. The CDR3 spans 15 residues. CDR3 residues: CASSRGLADRDTQYF. In DNA form, the CDR3 reads TGTGCCAGCTCACGAGGACTAGCGGACAGAGATACGCAGTATTTT.

The chain carries TRBV5-4 and TRBJ2-7; 12 bases align to TRBD2. Germline CDR1 SGHNT, CDR2 YYREEE (reference sequence). V was pared by 0 bases and J by 1 base, with 2 bases of the junction left unmatched. This CDR3 is built from 16 residues. Here the CDR3 reads CASSLELAGGSYEQYF. The DNA for the CDR3 is TGTGCCAGCAGCTTGGAACTAGCGGGAGGATCCTACGAGCAGTACTTC.

The V and J genes are TRBV2 and TRBJ1-4, with a tentative D call TRBD1 (6 bases). Germline V gene sequence: CDR1 SNHLY, CDR2 FYNNEI. Trimming removed 4 bases from V and 7 bases from J, with 13 bases in between. The CDR3 covers 14 residues. The CDR3 DNA is TGTGCCAGCAGTGCTCAGGGGCAGGGTGAAAAACTGTTTTTT. It yields the protein CASSAQGQGEKLFF.

This sequence joins TRBV18 and TRBJ1-5; possibly TRBD1 for D (6 bases). V was trimmed by 3 bases and J by 3 bases, leaving 12 bases between them. Germline-derived CDR1 and CDR2 are KGHSH and LQKENI. The CDR3 loop spans 15 amino acids. The CDR3 loop reads CASSPTGQDNQPQHF. The CDR3 DNA is TGTGCCAGCTCACCCACAGGGCAGGACAATCAGCCCCAGCATTTT.

The chain's CDR3 is CASSLSRFQSSYEQYF. Written as DNA, the CDR3 is TGTGCCAGCAGTTTATCCAGGTTCCAAAGCTCCTACGAGCAGTACTTC. The chain combines TRBV28 with TRBJ2-5; no definite D call. The DNA end lines up better with TRBJ2-7; the J call may be wrong. The germline V gene has CDR1 MDHEN and CDR2 SYDVKM. This CDR3 is built from 16 residues.

The DNA for the CDR3 is TGTGCCAGCAGCTTGGAAGGGCGGGAGTCTGGTGAGCAGTTCTTC. Its translation is CASSLEGRESGEQFF. This sequence joins TRBV5-4 and TRBJ2-1; 7 bases are a match to TRBD2. The CDR3 has 15 residues. Trimming took 0 bases from V and 9 from J; bases not matched to a gene: 9. The germline CDR1 and CDR2 sequences are SGHNT and YYREEE (reference sequence).

This chain connects TRBV2 to TRBJ2-1, with D perhaps TRBD2 (6 bases). The germline V and J ends were trimmed by 1 base and 0 bases, with 10 bases remaining between them. CDR1 is SNHLY and CDR2 is FYNNEI in the germline V gene. This CDR3 is built from 16 residues. The DNA for the CDR3 is TGTGCCAGCAGTGAAGGCGGGAAACCCTCCTACAATGAGCAGTTCTTC. Translated, it gives CASSEGGKPSYNEQFF. The whole variable domain, remainder taken from reference TRBV2 and TRBJ2-1, is EPEVTQTPSHQVTQMGQEVILRCVPISNHLYFYWYRQILGQKVEFLVSFYNNEISEKSEIFDDQFSVERPDGSNFTLKIRSTKLEDSAMYFCASSEGGKPSYNEQFFGPGTRLTVL.

The chain uses TRBV9 and TRBJ2-5; 7 bases line up with TRBD2. The CDR3 runs to 15 residues. V was clipped by 0 bases and J by 5 bases; unmatched bases: 7. Germline CDR1 SGDLS, CDR2 YYNGEE. The DNA of the CDR3 is TGTGCCAGCAGCGTAGCCCCCAGGGAGGGGGAGACCCAGTACTTC. It yields the protein CASSVAPREGETQYF.

The chain links TRBV7-2 to TRBJ2-1; D not resolved. The germline V gene has CDR1 SGHTA and CDR2 FQGNSA. CDR3 size: 14 residues. Trimming left V 5 bases short and J 1 base short, with 9 bases between. The CDR3, as DNA: TGTGCCAGCAGCGAGGCCGGATCCTACAATGAGCAGTTCTTC. This translates into CASSEAGSYNEQFF.

The chain recombines TRBV9 with TRBJ2-2, with 10 bases aligning to TRBD1. The V segment lost 4 bases and the J segment 4 bases; nucleotides outside the gene matches: 1. Germline V CDR1 and CDR2: SGDLS, YYNGEE. The CDR3 is 14 residues long. The CDR3 DNA reads TGTGCCAGCAGCCGGGACAGGGGCACCGGGGAGCTGTTTTTT. Its translation is CASSRDRGTGELFF.

The genes are TRBV29-1 and TRBJ2-7; perhaps TRBD1 as D (6 bases). V lost 3 bases to trimming and J lost 5 bases, with 14 bases between them. Germline V gene lookup returns CDR1 SQVTM and CDR2 ANQGSEA. This CDR3 comprises 13 residues. This CDR3 is CSVDGTYPNEQYF. The CDR3 bases are TGCAGCGTTGACGGGACATACCCCAACGAGCAGTACTTC.

This chain uses TRBV18 with TRBJ2-3; 7 bases align to TRBD2. CDR3 length equals 13 residues. The J segment lost 6 bases and the V segment lost 4 bases, leaving 4 bases of the junction unmatched. Germline assignment: CDR1 KGHSH and CDR2 LQKENI. The CDR3 bases are TGTGCCAGCTCACGTTCCGGGGGGGATACGCAGTATTTT. It encodes CASSRSGGDTQYF.

The chain is built from TRBV15 and TRBJ2-7; D may be TRBD1 or TRBD2 (5 bases each). This CDR3 comprises 15 residues. CDR1 is LNHNV, CDR2 YYDKDF, per germline (reference sequence). V lost 6 bases and J 2 bases, leaving 17 bases between the germline ends. The CDR3 loop is CATSLAGIKAYEQYF. CDR3 coding DNA: TGTGCCACCAGTCTAGCAGGGATTAAAGCCTACGAGCAGTACTTC. Full variable domain (rest looked up from reference TRBV15 and TRBJ2-7): DAMVIQNPRYQVTQFGKPVTLSCSQTLNHNVMYWYQQKSSQAPKLLFHYYDKDFNNEADTPDNFQSRRPNTSFCFLDIRSPGLGDTAMYLCATSLAGIKAYEQYFGPGTRLTVT.

This chain connects TRBV28 to TRBJ2-2; 7 nucleotides match TRBD2. The junction had 12 bases not matched to a gene; V was cut back by 5 bases and J by 6 bases. CDR1 is MDHEN, CDR2 SYDVKM, per germline. The CDR3 runs to 16 residues. The CDR3 DNA is TGTGCCAGCAGTGTGGCGGGAGTGGGTTCGTCCGGGGAGCTGTTTTTT. This gives the protein CASSVAGVGSSGELFF.

CDR3 DNA: TGTGCCAGCAGTGAAAGGATTAGACCCCAGCATTTT. It specifies CASSERIRPQHF. The chain carries TRBV2 and TRBJ1-5; the D is unclear. Germline CDR1 SNHLY, CDR2 FYNNEI. Trimming took off 2 bases at V and 10 bases at J, with 9 bases between the two ends. The CDR3 is 12 residues long.